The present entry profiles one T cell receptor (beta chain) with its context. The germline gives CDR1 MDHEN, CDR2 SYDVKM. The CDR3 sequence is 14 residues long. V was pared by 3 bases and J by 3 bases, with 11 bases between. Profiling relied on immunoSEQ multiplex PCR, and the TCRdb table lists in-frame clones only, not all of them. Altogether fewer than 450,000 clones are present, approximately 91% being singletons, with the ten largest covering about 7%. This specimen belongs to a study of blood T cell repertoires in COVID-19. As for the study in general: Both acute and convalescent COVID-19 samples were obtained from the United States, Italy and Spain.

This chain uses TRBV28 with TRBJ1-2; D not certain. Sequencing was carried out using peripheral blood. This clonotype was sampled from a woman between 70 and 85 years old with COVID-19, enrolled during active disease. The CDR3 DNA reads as TGTGCCAGCAGTTTGACGGGAGTCTACTATGGCTACACCTTC. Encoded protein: CASSLTGVYYGYTF.